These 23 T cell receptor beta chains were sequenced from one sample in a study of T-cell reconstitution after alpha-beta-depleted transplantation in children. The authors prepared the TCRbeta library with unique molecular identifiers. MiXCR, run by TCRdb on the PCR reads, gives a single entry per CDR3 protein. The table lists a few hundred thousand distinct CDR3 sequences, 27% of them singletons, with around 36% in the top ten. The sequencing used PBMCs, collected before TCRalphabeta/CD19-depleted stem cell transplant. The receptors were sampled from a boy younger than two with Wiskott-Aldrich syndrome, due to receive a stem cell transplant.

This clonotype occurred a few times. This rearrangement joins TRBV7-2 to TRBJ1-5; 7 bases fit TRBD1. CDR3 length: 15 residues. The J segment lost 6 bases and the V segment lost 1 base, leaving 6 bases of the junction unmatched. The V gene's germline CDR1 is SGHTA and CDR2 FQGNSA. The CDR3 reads CASSLEAGGFQPQHF. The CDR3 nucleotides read TGTGCCAGCAGCTTAGAGGCAGGGGGGTTTCAGCCCCAGCATTTT.

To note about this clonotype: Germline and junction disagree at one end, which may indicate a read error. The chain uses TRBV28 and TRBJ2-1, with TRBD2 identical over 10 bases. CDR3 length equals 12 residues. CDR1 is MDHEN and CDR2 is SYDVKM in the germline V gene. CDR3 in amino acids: CASSSMTSGQTF. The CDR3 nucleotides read TGTGCCAGCAGTTCTATGACTAGCGGGCAGACCTTC. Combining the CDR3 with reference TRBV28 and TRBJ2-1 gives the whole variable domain DVKVTQSSRYLVKRTGEKVFLECVQDMDHENMFWYRQDPGLGLRLIYFSYDVKMKEKGDIPEGYSVSREKKERFSLILESASTNQTSMYLCASSSMTSGQTFGPGTRLTVL.

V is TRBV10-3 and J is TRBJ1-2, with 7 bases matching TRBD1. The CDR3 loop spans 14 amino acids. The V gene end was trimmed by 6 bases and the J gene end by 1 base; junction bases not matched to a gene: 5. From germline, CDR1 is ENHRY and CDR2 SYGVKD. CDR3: CAISLTGLNYGYTF. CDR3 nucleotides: TGTGCCATCAGCTTGACAGGGCTTAACTATGGCTACACCTTC.

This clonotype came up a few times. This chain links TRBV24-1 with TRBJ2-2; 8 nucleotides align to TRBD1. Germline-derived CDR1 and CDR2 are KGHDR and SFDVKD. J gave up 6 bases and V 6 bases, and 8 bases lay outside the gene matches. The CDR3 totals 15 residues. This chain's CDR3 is CATSLAGGVAGELFF. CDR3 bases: TGTGCCACCAGTCTGGCAGGGGGCGTCGCCGGGGAGCTGTTTTTT.

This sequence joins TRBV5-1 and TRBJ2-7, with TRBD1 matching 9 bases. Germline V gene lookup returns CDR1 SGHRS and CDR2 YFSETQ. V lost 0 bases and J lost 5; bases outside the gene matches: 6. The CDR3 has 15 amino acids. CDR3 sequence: CASSLERQGGHEQYF. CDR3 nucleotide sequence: TGCGCCAGCAGCTTGGAACGACAGGGGGGCCACGAGCAGTACTTC.

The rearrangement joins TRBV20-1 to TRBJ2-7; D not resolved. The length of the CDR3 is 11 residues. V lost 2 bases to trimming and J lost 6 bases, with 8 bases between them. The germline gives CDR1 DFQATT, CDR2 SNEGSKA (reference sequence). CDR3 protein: CSARLVSEQYF. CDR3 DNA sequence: TGCAGTGCTAGACTAGTCAGCGAGCAGTACTTC.

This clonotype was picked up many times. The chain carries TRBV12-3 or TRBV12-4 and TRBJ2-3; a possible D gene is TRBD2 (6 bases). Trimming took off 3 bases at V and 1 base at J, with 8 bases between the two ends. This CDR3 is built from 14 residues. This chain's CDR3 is CASSFGGGTDTQYF. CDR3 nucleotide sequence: TGTGCCAGCAGTTTCGGCGGGGGCACAGATACGCAGTATTTT.

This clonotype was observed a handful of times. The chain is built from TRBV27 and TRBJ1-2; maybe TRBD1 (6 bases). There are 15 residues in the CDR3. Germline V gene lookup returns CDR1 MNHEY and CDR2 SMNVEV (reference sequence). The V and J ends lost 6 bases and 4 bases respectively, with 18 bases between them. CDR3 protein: CASSPGRGLVYGYTF. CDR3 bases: TGTGCCAGCAGCCCAGGCAGGGGCTTGGTCTATGGCTACACCTTC.

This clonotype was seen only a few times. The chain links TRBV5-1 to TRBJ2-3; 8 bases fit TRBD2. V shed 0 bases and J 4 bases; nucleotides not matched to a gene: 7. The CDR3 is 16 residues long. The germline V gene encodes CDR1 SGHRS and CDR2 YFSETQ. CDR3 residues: CASSLASGGMADTQYF. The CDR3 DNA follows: TGCGCCAGCAGCTTGGCATCGGGGGGGATGGCAGATACGCAGTATTTT. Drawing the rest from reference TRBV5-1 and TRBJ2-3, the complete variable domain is KAGVTQTPRYLIKTRGQQVTLSCSPISGHRSVSWYQQTPGQGLQFLFEYFSETQRNKGNFPGRFSGRQFSNSRSEMNVSTLELGDSALYLCASSLASGGMADTQYFGPGTRLTVL.

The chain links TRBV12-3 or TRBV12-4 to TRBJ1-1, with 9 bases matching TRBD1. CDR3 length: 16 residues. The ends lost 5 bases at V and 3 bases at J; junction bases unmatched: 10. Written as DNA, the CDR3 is TGTGCCAGCAGTAGGGGACAGGGAGCCCCACACACTGAAGCTTTCTTT. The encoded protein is CASSRGQGAPHTEAFF.

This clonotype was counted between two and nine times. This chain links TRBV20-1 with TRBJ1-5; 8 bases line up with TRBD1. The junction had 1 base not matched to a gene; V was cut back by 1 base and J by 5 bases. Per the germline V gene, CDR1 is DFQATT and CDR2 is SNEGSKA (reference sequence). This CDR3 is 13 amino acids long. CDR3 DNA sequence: TGCAGTGCTAGAGGGACAGGGTATCAGCCCCAGCATTTT. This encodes CSARGTGYQPQHF.

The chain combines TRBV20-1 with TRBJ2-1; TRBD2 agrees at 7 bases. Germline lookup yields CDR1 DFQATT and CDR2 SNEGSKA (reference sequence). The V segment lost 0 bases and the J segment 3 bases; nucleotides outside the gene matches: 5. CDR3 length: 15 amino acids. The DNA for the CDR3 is TGCAGTGCTAGAGATTCCGGGACTAACTACAATGAGCAGTTCTTC. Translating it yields CSARDSGTNYNEQFF.

CDR3 protein: CASSAPGLAGGTYEQYF. The CDR3, as DNA: TGTGCCAGCAGCGCACCGGGACTAGCGGGAGGTACCTACGAGCAGTACTTC. This sequence joins TRBV5-6 and TRBJ2-7; TRBD2 aligns across 15 bases. CDR1 is SGHDT, CDR2 YYEEEE, per germline. The CDR3 extends over 17 amino acids. Germline trimming cut 4 bases from V and 2 bases from J; bases unmatched to any gene: 7. Filled out from reference TRBV5-6 and TRBJ2-7, the complete variable domain reads DAGVTQSPTHLIKTRGQQVTLRCSPKSGHDTVSWYQQALGQGPQFIFQYYEEEERQRGNFPDRFSGHQFPNYSSELNVNALLLGDSALYLCASSAPGLAGGTYEQYFGPGTRLTVT.

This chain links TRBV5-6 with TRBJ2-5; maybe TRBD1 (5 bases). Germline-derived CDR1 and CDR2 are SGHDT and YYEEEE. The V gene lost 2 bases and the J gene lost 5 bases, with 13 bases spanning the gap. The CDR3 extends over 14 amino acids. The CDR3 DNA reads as TGTGCCAGCAGCTTCAGGGCAGTACGGGAGACCCAGTACTTC. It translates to CASSFRAVRETQYF.

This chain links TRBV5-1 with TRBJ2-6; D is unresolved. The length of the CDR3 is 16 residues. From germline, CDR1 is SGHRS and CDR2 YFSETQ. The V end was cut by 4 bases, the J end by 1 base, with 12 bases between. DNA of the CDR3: TGCGCCAGCAGCCCCCTTAGTCTATCTGGGGCCAACGTCCTGACTTTC. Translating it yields CASSPLSLSGANVLTF.

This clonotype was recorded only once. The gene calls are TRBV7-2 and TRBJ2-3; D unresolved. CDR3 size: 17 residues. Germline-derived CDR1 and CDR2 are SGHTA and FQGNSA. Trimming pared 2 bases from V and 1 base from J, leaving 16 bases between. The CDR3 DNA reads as TGTGCCAGCAGCTTAATGCGGAAGCACTTAGGCACAGATACGCAGTATTTT. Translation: CASSLMRKHLGTDTQYF.

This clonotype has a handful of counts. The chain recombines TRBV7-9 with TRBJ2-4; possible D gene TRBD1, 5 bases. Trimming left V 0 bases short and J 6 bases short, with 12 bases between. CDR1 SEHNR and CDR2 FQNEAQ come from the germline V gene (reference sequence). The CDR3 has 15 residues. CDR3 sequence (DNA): TGTGCCAGCAGCTTAGCGGGTGCTAGGGGAAACATTCAGTACTTC. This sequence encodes CASSLAGARGNIQYF.

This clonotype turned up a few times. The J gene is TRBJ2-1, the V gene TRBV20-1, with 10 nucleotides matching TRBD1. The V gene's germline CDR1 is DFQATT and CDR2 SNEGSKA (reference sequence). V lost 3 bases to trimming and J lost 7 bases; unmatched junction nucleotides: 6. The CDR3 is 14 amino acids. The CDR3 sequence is CSASRTGGFNEQFF. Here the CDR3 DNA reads TGCAGTGCTAGCAGGACAGGGGGATTTAATGAGCAGTTCTTC.

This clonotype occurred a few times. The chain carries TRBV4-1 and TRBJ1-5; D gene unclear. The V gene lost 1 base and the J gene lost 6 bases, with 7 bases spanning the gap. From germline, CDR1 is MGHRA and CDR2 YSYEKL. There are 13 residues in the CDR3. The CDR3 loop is CASSQARRQPQHF. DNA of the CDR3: TGCGCCAGCAGCCAAGCCAGGCGTCAGCCCCAGCATTTT.

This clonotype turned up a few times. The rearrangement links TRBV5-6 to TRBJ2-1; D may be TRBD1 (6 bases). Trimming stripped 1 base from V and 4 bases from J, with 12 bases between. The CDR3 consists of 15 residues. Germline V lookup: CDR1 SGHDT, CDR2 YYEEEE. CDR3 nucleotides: TGTGCCAGCAGCTTGTTGGAGGACAGTTACAATGAGCAGTTCTTC. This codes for CASSLLEDSYNEQFF. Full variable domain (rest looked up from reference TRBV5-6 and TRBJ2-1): DAGVTQSPTHLIKTRGQQVTLRCSPKSGHDTVSWYQQALGQGPQFIFQYYEEEERQRGNFPDRFSGHQFPNYSSELNVNALLLGDSALYLCASSLLEDSYNEQFFGPGTRLTVL.

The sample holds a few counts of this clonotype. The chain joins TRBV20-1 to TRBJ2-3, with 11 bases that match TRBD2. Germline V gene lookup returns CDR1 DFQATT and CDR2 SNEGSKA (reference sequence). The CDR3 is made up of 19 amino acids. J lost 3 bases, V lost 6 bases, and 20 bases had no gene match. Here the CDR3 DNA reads TGCAGTGCCGATGGGAATAGCGGGAGGGCCCTCGCCGGGACAGATACGCAGTATTTT. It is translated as CSADGNSGRALAGTDTQYF.

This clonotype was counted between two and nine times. The CDR3, as DNA: TGCGCCAGCAGCCAGACCGGGACGAATTACGAGCAGTACTTC. It translates to CASSQTGTNYEQYF. J is TRBJ2-7 and V is TRBV4-1; D assignment may be TRBD1 or TRBD2 (5 bases each). CDR1 is MGHRA and CDR2 is YSYEKL in the germline V gene. This CDR3 is built from 14 residues. The V gene lost 3 bases and the J gene lost 4 bases, with 13 bases spanning the gap.

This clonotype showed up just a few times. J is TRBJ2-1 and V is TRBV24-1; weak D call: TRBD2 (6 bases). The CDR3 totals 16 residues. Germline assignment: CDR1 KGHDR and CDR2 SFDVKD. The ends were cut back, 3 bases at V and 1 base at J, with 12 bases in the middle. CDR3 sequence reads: CATSDIKRGSYNEQFF. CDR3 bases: TGTGCCACCAGTGATATAAAACGGGGGTCCTACAATGAGCAGTTCTTC.